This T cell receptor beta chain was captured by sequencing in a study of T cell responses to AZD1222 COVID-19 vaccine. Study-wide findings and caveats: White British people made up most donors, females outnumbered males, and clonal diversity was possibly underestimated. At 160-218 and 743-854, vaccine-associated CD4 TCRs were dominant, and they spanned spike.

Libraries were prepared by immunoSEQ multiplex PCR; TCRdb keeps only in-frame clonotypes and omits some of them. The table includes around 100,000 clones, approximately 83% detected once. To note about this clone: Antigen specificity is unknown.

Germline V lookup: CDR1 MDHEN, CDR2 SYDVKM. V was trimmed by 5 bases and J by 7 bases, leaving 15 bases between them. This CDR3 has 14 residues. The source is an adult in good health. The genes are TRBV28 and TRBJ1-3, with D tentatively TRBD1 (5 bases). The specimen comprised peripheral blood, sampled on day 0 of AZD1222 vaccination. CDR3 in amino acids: CASSLQGGFNTIYF. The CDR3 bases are TGTGCCAGCAGTCTTCAGGGAGGGTTCAACACCATATATTTT.